This TCR beta chain was profiled in a study of technical replicates of blood from several donors. CDR3 length: 18 amino acids. In germline, CDR1 is SEHNR, CDR2 FQNEAQ (reference sequence). After removal of 0 bases from V and 1 base from J, the junction contained 9 bases not matched to a gene. TCRdb's table, derived via immunoSEQ multiplex PCR, lists solely in-frame clones and lacks some. This sample yields about 72,000 clones, of which over 95% are seen a single time; 0.2% to 0.25% belongs to the top ten. The TCR sequence derives from a human donor in good health. Material: T cells isolated from PBMCs. V usage is TRBV7-9 and J usage is TRBJ1-3, with TRBD1 matching 7 bases. The CDR3 DNA sequence: TGTGCCAGCAGCTTAGCTTTGGGGGGACAGACTTCTGGAAACACCATATATTTT. It translates to CASSLALGGQTSGNTIYF.